These T cell receptor beta chains were read from a single sample in a study of cytomegalovirus exposure and HLA in healthy donors. This table comes from immunoSEQ multiplex PCR, and its TCRdb copy is limited to in-frame clones, with some not included. The data hold approximately 110,000 clones, with 60% to 75% observed a single time. The sequencing sample was made of PBMCs. The receptors shown here come from a man aged 40-49 years in good health and CMV-seropositive. CDR3s include the opening cysteine and the closing phenylalanine or tryptophan. The D gene is left open where the match is weak. Clone size is given for some rows only: seen once, a few or many times, or a class if the clone is expanded.

j_call d_call clone_size v_call cdr3_nt cdr3_aa
TRBJ1-5 NA NA TRBV19 TGTGCCAGTAGTATATCTCTTCAGCCCCAGCATTTT CASSISLQPQHF
TRBJ2-7 NA NA TRBV5-1 TGCGCCAGCAGCTTAGGAGGGTCCCGGACTGGAGCCTACGAGCAGTACTTC CASSLGGSRTGAYEQYF
TRBJ1-2 NA few TRBV5-6 TGTGCCAGCAGCCGCACTAGGAGACGCGTAACCTATGGCTACACCTTC CASSRTRRRVTYGYTF
TRBJ1-1 NA NA TRBV21-1 TGTGCCAGCAGCAAAACGGTCGGGGGAGAGGGAAGAAAGAACACTGAAGCTTTCTTT CASSKTVGGEGRKNTEAFF
TRBJ1-2 TRBD1 NA TRBV9 TGTGCCAGCAGCGCCGAGGTGGTGGGACAGGGAGTTGACTATGGCTACACCTTC CASSAEVVGQGVDYGYTF
TRBJ1-2 TRBD1 NA TRBV6-5 TGTGCCAGCAGTTACTCGATTAGGACAGGGGTTGGCTACACCTTC CASSYSIRTGVGYTF
TRBJ2-4 NA NA TRBV7-2 TGTGCCAGCAGCCCCAAAATTGTAGACATTCAGTACTTC CASSPKIVDIQYF
TRBJ1-2 TRBD1 NA TRBV5-4 TGTGCCAGCAGCCGTTACAGGGGGACTAACTATGGCTACACCTTC CASSRYRGTNYGYTF
TRBJ2-2 TRBD2 NA TRBV7-2 TGTGCCAGCAGCGACAGACTAGCGGGATTTACCGGGGAGCTGTTTTTT CASSDRLAGFTGELFF
TRBJ1-3 NA NA TRBV5-1 TGCGCCAGCAGCACGGACAGCTCTGGAAACACCATATATTTT CASSTDSSGNTIYF
TRBJ1-1 NA NA TRBV19 TGTGCCAGCCGGGAGAACACTGAAGCTTTCTTT CASRENTEAFF